This TCR beta chain was identified during a study of radiotherapy plus CTLA-4 blockade in lung cancer. Broader study findings: In blood, tumor-derived TCR clones expanded after radiotherapy plus ipilimumab.

The protocol was immunoSEQ multiplex PCR, while the TCRdb copy is restricted to in-frame clones and leaves out a portion. Here the sample spans tens of thousands of clones, roughly 79% being singletons. With regard to this clone: As yet, its antigen is unknown.

The germline CDR1 and CDR2 sequences are LNHDA and SQIVND (reference sequence). The V and J ends lost 8 bases and 0 bases, in that order; junction bases with no gene match: 8. The CDR3 spans 16 residues. The origin of this receptor is a human donor with non-small cell lung cancer who had a partial response to radiotherapy plus ipilimumab. Some clones in this sample may be carry-over from other donors' samples. Here the sequenced sample was peripheral blood, taken from a patient treated with radiotherapy plus ipilimumab. This chain uses TRBV19 with TRBJ2-2, with 8 bases that match TRBD2. In DNA form, the CDR3 reads TGTGCCAGTTTCCCCTATAGCGGGACGAACACCGGGGAGCTGTTTTTT. Amino acid sequence: CASFPYSGTNTGELFF.